Each of the 16 T cell receptor beta chains below was sequenced from the same sample in a study of cytomegalovirus exposure and HLA in healthy donors. The study ran its PCR with 60 Vbeta and 13 Jbeta primers. Data came from immunoSEQ multiplex PCR; TCRdb stores just in-frame clones and leaves some out. The sample includes about 120,000 clones, about 76% of them seen just once. Sequencing was performed on PBMCs. The receptors derive from a man aged 55-75 years in good health and CMV-seropositive.

The V call is TRBV15, the J call TRBJ1-5; 10 bases line up with TRBD1. V shed 3 bases, J shed 6 bases, and the junction held 5 bases outside the gene matches. Germline V CDR1 and CDR2: LNHNV, YYDKDF (reference sequence). The CDR3 totals 15 residues. Here the CDR3 DNA reads TGTGCCACCAGCAGGGAGACAGGGGGCCTTCAGCCCCAGCATTTT. Translated: CATSRETGGLQPQHF.

V and J are TRBV11-2 and TRBJ2-3, with 7 bases matching TRBD1. The V gene end was trimmed by 4 bases and the J gene end by 1 base; junction bases not matched to a gene: 2. The CDR3 spans 14 residues. The germline V gene encodes CDR1 SGHAT and CDR2 FQNNGV. The CDR3 is CASSYDRGTDTQYF. The CDR3 region has the DNA TGTGCCAGCAGCTACGACAGGGGCACAGATACGCAGTATTTT.

This clone was found a few times. The genes are TRBV6-5 and TRBJ1-2; TRBD1 might be the D (5 bases). This CDR3 is built from 15 residues. V lost 5 bases to trimming and J lost 4 bases, with 17 bases between them. Germline CDR1 reads MNHEY; CDR2 reads SVGAGI. Written as DNA, the CDR3 is TGTGCCAGCAGTCCCTCAGGGTCACAGAGCTATGGCTACACCTTC. It codes for CASSPSGSQSYGYTF.

This chain joins TRBV28 and TRBJ2-7, with TRBD1 matching 7 bases. Germline-derived CDR1 and CDR2 are MDHEN and SYDVKM. With 6 bases clipped from V and 5 bases from J, the junction kept 4 bases outside the gene matches. CDR3 length: 12 residues. The CDR3: CASRSTGDEQYF. The CDR3 coding sequence is TGTGCCAGCAGATCCACAGGGGACGAGCAGTACTTC. The entire variable domain, with the rest obtained from reference TRBV28 and TRBJ2-7, is as follows: DVKVTQSSRYLVKRTGEKVFLECVQDMDHENMFWYRQDPGLGLRLIYFSYDVKMKEKGDIPEGYSVSREKKERFSLILESASTNQTSMYLCASRSTGDEQYFGPGTRLTVT.

The chain joins TRBV6-5 to TRBJ1-2; perhaps TRBD1 as D (6 bases). The CDR3 length is 14 residues. Germline loops: CDR1 MNHEY, CDR2 SVGAGI. Trimming removed 6 bases at V and 4 bases at J, with 15 bases between. The CDR3: CASSFRGGVYGYTF. CDR3 nucleotides: TGTGCCAGCAGCTTCAGGGGCGGCGTCTATGGCTACACCTTC.

J is TRBJ2-5 and V is TRBV7-9, with TRBD1 identical over 9 bases. CDR3 length: 14 amino acids. The germline V gene encodes CDR1 SEHNR and CDR2 FQNEAQ (reference sequence). V lost 5 bases and J lost 5; bases outside the gene matches: 6. The CDR3 sequence is CASSQQGALETQYF. Here the CDR3 DNA reads TGTGCCAGCAGCCAACAGGGGGCATTGGAGACCCAGTACTTC.

This clone was detected a few times. V gene TRBV11-1 combines with J gene TRBJ2-5, with D perhaps TRBD2 (6 bases). Germline V gene sequence: CDR1 SGHAT, CDR2 FQDESV (reference sequence). The CDR3 has 13 residues. Trimming removed 4 bases from V and 12 bases from J, with 18 bases in between. The CDR3 nucleotides are TGTGCCAGCAGCTCGAGGGACTCCTCCGCCAAGTACTTC. Residues: CASSSRDSSAKYF.

The chain couples TRBV9 to TRBJ1-1; D call uncertain. With 0 bases removed from V and 3 bases from J, the gap between germline ends came to 12 bases. CDR3 length: 15 residues. In germline, CDR1 is SGDLS, CDR2 YYNGEE. The CDR3 sequence is CASSVEGYGDTEAFF. The DNA for the CDR3 is TGTGCCAGCAGCGTAGAAGGATACGGGGACACTGAAGCTTTCTTT.

In its sample, this clone was seen once. The chain couples TRBV7-2 to TRBJ2-5; D may be TRBD1 (5 bases). The better agreement between TRBJ2-7 and the DNA end casts doubt on the J call. There are 13 residues in the CDR3. Germline V gives CDR1 SGHTA, CDR2 FQGNSA. The CDR3 region is CASSFSQGNEQYF. Here the CDR3 DNA reads TGTGCCAGCAGCTTTTCCCAGGGAAACGAGCAGTACTTC.

As for this clone: This sample includes further DNA sequences coding for the same CDR3. The V gene is TRBV5-6, the J gene TRBJ1-2; 10 positions agree with TRBD1. Trimming took 4 bases from V and 5 from J; bases not matched to a gene: 2. The germline gives CDR1 SGHDT, CDR2 YYEEEE. CDR3 length: 13 residues. DNA for the CDR3: TGTGCCAGCAGCAGGGGACAGGGGTATGGCTACACCTTC. Amino acid sequence: CASSRGQGYGYTF.

The V gene is TRBV29-1, the J gene TRBJ2-5; D is unresolved. This CDR3 has 12 amino acids. CDR1 and CDR2 from the germline V gene are SQVTM and ANQGSEA. Trimming pared 7 bases from V and 0 bases from J, leaving 9 bases between. Written as DNA, the CDR3 is TGCAGCGCTGGCAGTGACCAAGAGACCCAGTACTTC. Translation: CSAGSDQETQYF.

V and J are TRBV25-1 and TRBJ2-5; a weak D match, TRBD1 (6 bases). Germline V gives CDR1 MGHDK, CDR2 SYGVNS. Trimming cost V 8 bases and J 5 bases, with 12 bases left between them. The CDR3 runs 12 residues. This chain's CDR3 is CASRRTAETQYF. CDR3 DNA: TGTGCCAGCCGGAGGACAGCGGAGACCCAGTACTTC.

J is TRBJ1-1 and V is TRBV5-4; TRBD1 aligns across 7 bases. The CDR3 is 14 residues long. Germline V CDR1 and CDR2: SGHNT, YYREEE (reference sequence). V shed 2 bases and J 5 bases; nucleotides not matched to a gene: 6. As DNA, the CDR3 is TGTGCCAGCAGCTTCGGAGGGGGCTGGACTGAAGCTTTCTTT. Its translation: CASSFGGGWTEAFF.

V is TRBV18 and J is TRBJ2-1; 8 bases agree with TRBD2. The V and J ends lost 3 bases and 5 bases, in that order; junction bases with no gene match: 6. In germline, CDR1 is KGHSH, CDR2 LQKENI. The CDR3 consists of 15 residues. The CDR3 DNA reads TGTGCCAGCTCACCTACACGGGGGGGTAACAATGAGCAGTTCTTC. Translated: CASSPTRGGNNEQFF.

The chain uses TRBV19 and TRBJ2-4; 8 positions match TRBD2. With V trimmed by 6 bases and J by 5 bases, 9 bases remained unmatched. In germline, CDR1 is LNHDA, CDR2 SQIVND (reference sequence). There are 15 residues in the CDR3. The CDR3 DNA is TGTGCCAGTAGACCAGGAAGAGCGGGAGAAAACATTCAGTACTTC. It encodes CASRPGRAGENIQYF.

The chain carries TRBV30 and TRBJ2-7; TRBD1 is a possible D gene (6 bases). This CDR3 is built from 13 residues. The V end was cut by 4 bases, the J end by 2 bases, with 12 bases between. Per the germline V gene, CDR1 is GTSNPN and CDR2 is SVGIG (reference sequence). The CDR3 protein is CAWMVKGAYEQYF. In DNA form, the CDR3 reads TGTGCCTGGATGGTAAAGGGGGCCTACGAGCAGTACTTC.